Sequencing of this TCR beta chain was carried out in a study of blood T cell repertoires in COVID-19. Study as a whole: Italy, Spain and the United States were the sources of the convalescent and acute COVID-19 samples. PBMCs, B-cell-depleted T cells, or T cells provided the cDNA or gDNA that made up the material.

In the authors' methods: Amplification of reference gene primers provided the estimated nucleated cell counts. Profiling relied on immunoSEQ multiplex PCR, and the TCRdb table lists in-frame clones only, not all of them. V and J calls plus clone size are reproduced from that table; the DNA served to infer D and trimming. The table lists 250,000 to 350,000 clones, approximately 88% of them singletons, with almost 1.5% in the top ten. V was cut by 2 bases and J by 6 bases, with 15 bases left in between. CDR3 length: 15 amino acids. Germline V gene lookup returns CDR1 SGHRS and CDR2 YFSETQ. Those enrolled in Seattle joined during active infection and were followed longitudinally afterward.

The material sequenced was peripheral blood. The rearrangement uses TRBV5-1 and TRBJ2-1, with D possibly being TRBD2 (6 bases). The receptor was derived from a human donor with COVID-19, enrolled during active disease. The donor label of this sample is uncertain. In DNA, the CDR3 is TGCGCCAGCAGCTTCGGCGGGATCGCGGGCAATGAGCAGTTCTTC. It codes for CASSFGGIAGNEQFF.